This T cell receptor beta chain was found in a study of OX40 agonist ivuxolimab in advanced cancers. Germline V lookup: CDR1 SGHNT, CDR2 YYREEE (reference sequence). Trimming took 4 bases from V and 3 from J; bases not matched to a gene: 5. The CDR3 spans 15 residues. Method: immunoSEQ multiplex PCR; TCRdb's copy keeps in-frame clones and lacks some. The sample has about 80,000 clones; roughly nine tenths are singletons. The chain combines TRBV5-4 with TRBJ2-5; 11 positions agree with TRBD2. Sequencing was performed on CD4+ or CD8+ T cells sorted from blood, taken in a trial of the OX40 agonist ivuxolimab. This TCR derives from an adult with an advanced solid tumor such as melanoma, head and neck, liver or kidney cancer. CDR3 bases: TGTGCCAGCAGCCGGCCGGGACTAGCGGAAGAGACCCAGTACTTC. As protein: CASSRPGLAEETQYF.